This T cell receptor (beta chain) was identified during a study of blood T cell repertoires in COVID-19. The wider study: Acute and convalescent COVID-19 samples came from the United States, Italy and Spain. The cDNA or gDNA used as material had been derived from T cells, B-cell-depleted T cells, or PBMCs.

The authors' processing: Nucleated cell number was recorded as an estimate derived from reference gene primer amplification. TCRdb keeps only in-frame clones here, not all; method: immunoSEQ multiplex PCR. V, J and clone size are taken as reported in that table, and D and trimming were inferred from the DNA itself. Here the sample spans 170,000 or so clones, under 85% being singletons. Followed longitudinally, the Seattle patients had been enrolled during active infection. The sequence derives from a woman aged 70-85 years with COVID-19, enrolled during active disease. Sequences were obtained from peripheral blood.

In DNA, the CDR3 is TGTGCCAGCAGCCTACAGGGGGTAGGAGGCTACACCTTC. Protein product: CASSLQGVGGYTF. The chain has TRBV7-9 and TRBJ1-2; 8 bases are shared with TRBD1. The V and J ends lost 5 bases and 8 bases, in that order; junction bases with no gene match: 7. CDR3 length: 13 residues. The germline CDR1 and CDR2 sequences are SEHNR and FQNEAQ (reference sequence).